This passage covers 2 T cell receptor beta chains from one sample sequenced in a study of identical twins. Each CDR3 protein gets one entry after TCRdb re-called the 5' RACE reads with MiXCR. Among around 1.7 million distinct CDR3 sequences, around 33% were seen once, and the ten largest hold around 0.3%. Sequenced input: cord blood. The receptors were gathered from a newborn girl in good health.

V usage is TRBV12-3 or TRBV12-4 and J usage is TRBJ2-5, with D possibly TRBD2 on 6 matching bases. The V end lost 4 bases, the J end lost 11 bases, and 17 bases lay between the germline ends. CDR3 length equals 13 residues. Written as DNA, the CDR3 is TGTGCCAGCAGTTCAGGACTATCAAATGAGCAGTACTTC. Translated, it gives CASSSGLSNEQYF.

This chain connects TRBV29-1 to TRBJ2-3; 10 positions agree with TRBD1. The length of the CDR3 is 13 residues. The germline V gene has CDR1 SQVTM and CDR2 ANQGSEA. V lost 7 bases to trimming and J lost 4 bases; unmatched junction nucleotides: 5. The CDR3: CSGGDRGPDTQYF. CDR3 DNA: TGCAGCGGGGGGGACAGGGGCCCAGATACGCAGTATTTT.